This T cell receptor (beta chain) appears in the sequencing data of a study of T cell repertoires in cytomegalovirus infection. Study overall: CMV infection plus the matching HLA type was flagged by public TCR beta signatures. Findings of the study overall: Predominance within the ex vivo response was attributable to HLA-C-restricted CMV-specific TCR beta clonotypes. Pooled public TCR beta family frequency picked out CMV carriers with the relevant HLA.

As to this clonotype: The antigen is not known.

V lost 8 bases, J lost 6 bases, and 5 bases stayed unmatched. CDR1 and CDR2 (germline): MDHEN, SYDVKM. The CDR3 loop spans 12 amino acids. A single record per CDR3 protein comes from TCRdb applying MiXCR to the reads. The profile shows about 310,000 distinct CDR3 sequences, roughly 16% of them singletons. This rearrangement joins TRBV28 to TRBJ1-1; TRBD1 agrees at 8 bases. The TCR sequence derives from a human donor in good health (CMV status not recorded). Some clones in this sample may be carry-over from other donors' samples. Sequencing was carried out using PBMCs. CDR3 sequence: CASGQGKAEAFF. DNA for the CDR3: TGTGCCAGCGGACAGGGCAAGGCTGAAGCTTTCTTT.